This record covers a single TCR beta chain. The V gene end was trimmed by 5 bases and the J gene end by 2 bases; junction bases not matched to a gene: 16. The germline V gene encodes CDR1 MGHRA and CDR2 YSYEKL. The CDR3 is made up of 19 amino acids. This entry comes from a study of blood T cell repertoires in COVID-19. On the study more broadly: The samples span acute and convalescent COVID-19 from the United States, Italy and Spain. T cells, B-cell-depleted T cells, or PBMCs provided the cDNA or gDNA that served as material.

TCRdb keeps only in-frame clones here, not all; method: immunoSEQ multiplex PCR. The sample carries 200,000 to 300,000 clones, about 85% recorded once. The sample was peripheral blood. The chain has TRBV4-1 and TRBJ2-1, with 9 bases lining up with TRBD2. This receptor was obtained from a man aged 55-75 years who had recovered from COVID-19. The DNA for the CDR3 is TGCGCCAGCAGCTCAAAAATAAAGGCGGGGGGGCCACCCTACAATGAGCAGTTCTTC. Protein product: CASSSKIKAGGPPYNEQFF.